Following are 23 T cell receptor beta chains from one sample sequenced in a study of T-cell memory formation after mild COVID-19. TCRdb recomputed calls from the 5' RACE reads with MiXCR, one row per CDR3 protein. Of a few hundred thousand distinct CDR3 sequences listed, around a sixth are singletons. Sequencing was done on a sample of PBMCs or a T cell subset sorted from them (not recorded which). The source of these receptors is a man aged 18 to 29 who had mild COVID-19 (a few samples of this study predate the infection). Cell type and time point are not known.

The V gene is TRBV3-1, the J gene TRBJ2-7, with D perhaps TRBD1 or TRBD2 (5 bases each). This CDR3 has 11 amino acids. Between the trimmed V and J ends, which lost 4 bases and 4 bases, there was a span of 5 bases. Germline values: CDR1 LGHDT, CDR2 YNNKEL (reference sequence). The CDR3 sequence: CASSRGYEQYV. In nucleotides, the CDR3 is TGTGCCAGCAGCCGGGGGTACGAGCAGTACGTC.

This clonotype was counted only a few times. J is TRBJ1-1 and V is TRBV29-1; D call uncertain. CDR1 is SQVTM and CDR2 is ANQGSEA in the germline V gene. Trimming removed 4 bases at V and 11 bases at J, with 14 bases between. CDR3 size: 11 residues. Here the CDR3 DNA reads TGCAGCGTTGTACCCCTTGGAAGGGCTTTCTTT. It specifies CSVVPLGRAFF.

This clonotype was observed a few times. The chain carries TRBV7-9 and TRBJ1-1; D gene unclear. The CDR3 loop spans 14 amino acids. Germline V CDR1 and CDR2: SEHNR, FQNEAQ (reference sequence). Trimming stripped 2 bases from V and 0 bases from J, with 7 bases between. CDR3 nucleotides: TGTGCCAGCAGCTTAAATGGGATGAACACTGAAGCTTTCTTT. Protein: CASSLNGMNTEAFF.

The gene calls are TRBV10-3 and TRBJ1-5; 8 bases agree with TRBD1. V shed 4 bases and J 0 bases; nucleotides not matched to a gene: 2. From germline, CDR1 is ENHRY and CDR2 SYGVKD. The CDR3 is made up of 15 amino acids. The CDR3 spells CAISVGQGSNQPQHF. CDR3 sequence (DNA): TGTGCCATCAGTGTAGGACAGGGTAGCAATCAGCCCCAGCATTTT.

This clonotype was seen more than once but under ten times. The chain uses TRBV11-2 and TRBJ1-1; D gene ambiguous. V gave up 2 bases and J gave up 1 base, with 5 bases separating them. Germline lookup yields CDR1 SGHAT and CDR2 FQNNGV. The CDR3 totals 13 residues. In DNA form, the CDR3 reads TGTGCCAGCAGCTTAAACCAGAACACTGAAGCTTTCTTT. This codes for CASSLNQNTEAFF. The full variable domain, with the rest looked up from reference TRBV11-2 and TRBJ1-1, is EAGVAQSPRYKIIEKRQSVAFWCNPISGHATLYWYQQILGQGPKLLIQFQNNGVVDDSQLPKDRFSAERLKGVDSTLKIQPAKLEDSAVYLCASSLNQNTEAFFGQGTRLTVV.

CDR3 region: CASSQEAAALQPQHF. The CDR3 nucleotides read TGCGCCAGCAGCCAAGAGGCAGCGGCTCTTCAGCCCCAGCATTTT. The genes are TRBV4-3 and TRBJ1-5; no definite D call. Germline CDR1 is LGHNA and CDR2 is YSLEER. Trimming took off 0 bases at V and 6 bases at J, with 12 bases between the two ends. CDR3 length equals 15 residues.

The chain couples TRBV11-2 to TRBJ1-5; D is undetermined. The ends were cut back, 5 bases at V and 7 bases at J, with 15 bases in the middle. Germline V gene sequence: CDR1 SGHAT, CDR2 FQNNGV. This CDR3 has 14 residues. The CDR3 loop reads CASSQNPGPQPQHF. The DNA for the CDR3 is TGTGCCAGCAGCCAAAACCCGGGCCCCCAGCCCCAGCATTTT.

V and J are TRBV28 and TRBJ2-3; D not certain. CDR3 length equals 17 residues. CDR1 is MDHEN and CDR2 is SYDVKM in the germline V gene. V lost 8 bases and J lost 0, with 21 bases in between. CDR3 in DNA: TGTGCCAGCCGCCCCGGCAGGCGAAAAACTAGCACAGATACGCAGTATTTT. It translates to CASRPGRRKTSTDTQYF.

The table lists this clonotype with a few counts. The J gene is TRBJ2-1, the V gene TRBV19; tentative D call: TRBD2 (5 bases). Germline V gene lookup returns CDR1 LNHDA and CDR2 SQIVND (reference sequence). Trimming cost V 7 bases and J 4 bases, with 17 bases left between them. CDR3 length: 15 amino acids. The CDR3: CASTPRGMGYNEQFF. CDR3 sequence (DNA): TGTGCCAGTACCCCCCGGGGAATGGGGTACAATGAGCAGTTCTTC.

This clonotype occurred a few times. The chain employs TRBV11-1 and TRBJ2-7; no reliable D call. The CDR3 runs to 17 residues. CDR1 is SGHAT, CDR2 FQDESV, per germline (reference sequence). The germline V and J ends were trimmed by 1 base and 0 bases, with 16 bases remaining between them. CDR3 in amino acids: CASSLDASSLSSYEQYV. The CDR3 nucleotides are TGTGCCAGCAGCTTAGACGCGAGTAGCCTGAGCTCCTACGAGCAGTACGTC.

This clonotype was found a few times. This chain links TRBV29-1 with TRBJ2-5; D is unclear. V was cut by 5 bases and J by 0 bases, with 10 bases left in between. This CDR3 has 13 residues. Germline CDR1 and CDR2: SQVTM and ANQGSEA. The CDR3, as DNA: TGCAGCGTTCCCGCTAGACACCAAGAGACCCAGTACTTC. Protein sequence: CSVPARHQETQYF.

This chain links TRBV7-8 with TRBJ1-6, with unresolved D. In germline, CDR1 is SGHVS, CDR2 FQNEAQ. This CDR3 is built from 13 residues. Trimming pared 3 bases from V and 8 bases from J, leaving 8 bases between. The CDR3, as DNA: TGTGCCAGCAGCTTGGGTCTGGATTCACCCCTCCACTTT. This codes for CASSLGLDSPLHF.

The rearrangement joins TRBV12-3 or TRBV12-4 to TRBJ2-3, with unresolved D. This CDR3 is 13 amino acids long. V was trimmed by 4 bases and J by 4 bases, leaving 9 bases between them. This CDR3 is CASSSPFADTQYF. The CDR3 nucleotides are TGTGCCAGCAGTTCTCCTTTTGCAGATACGCAGTATTTT.

This clonotype was seen ten or more times. The rearrangement joins TRBV5-1 to TRBJ2-3, with D perhaps given as TRBD1 or TRBD2 (6 bases each). The germline gives CDR1 SGHRS, CDR2 YFSETQ. The CDR3 totals 14 residues. V dropped 3 bases and J dropped 0 bases, with 8 bases sitting between them. CDR3 sequence (DNA): TGCGCCAGCAGCTCGGGGGCCAGCACAGATACGCAGTATTTT. Amino acid sequence: CASSSGASTDTQYF.

This clonotype was observed at least ten times. The chain uses TRBV6-1 and TRBJ2-1; D is undetermined. Trimming shortened V by 8 bases and J by 3 bases, and 17 bases separated the two germline ends. CDR3 size: 15 residues. Germline V lookup: CDR1 MNHNS, CDR2 SASEGT. In DNA form, the CDR3 reads TGTGCCAGCGATTCGAACCTTCGGCTCTACAATGAGCAGTTCTTC. As protein: CASDSNLRLYNEQFF.

The chain couples TRBV9 to TRBJ1-1; no firm D call. This CDR3 region has 15 residues. Germline CDR1 and CDR2: SGDLS and YYNGEE. V lost 1 base and J 1 base, leaving 11 bases between the germline ends. CDR3: CASSVSPLGNTEAFF. In nucleotides, the CDR3 is TGTGCCAGCAGCGTAAGCCCCCTTGGGAACACTGAAGCTTTCTTT.

The chain joins TRBV12-3 or TRBV12-4 to TRBJ2-3, with D uncertain. V was trimmed by 7 bases and J by 2 bases, leaving 13 bases between them. The CDR3 has 14 amino acids. This chain's CDR3 is CASTRATFTDTQYF. Here the CDR3 DNA reads TGTGCCAGCACCCGGGCCACTTTCACAGATACGCAGTATTTT.

V usage is TRBV11-2 and J usage is TRBJ1-1; D possibly corresponds to TRBD1 (5 bases). Germline V CDR1 and CDR2: SGHAT, FQNNGV. The CDR3 contains 18 residues. V shed 0 bases and J shed 6 bases, with 23 bases lying between them. In nucleotides, the CDR3 is TGTGCCAGCAGCTTAGATGCCATGGTGGAGTGGGGACCCCCTGAAGCTTTCTTT. It is translated as CASSLDAMVEWGPPEAFF.

This clonotype has just a few counts. The genes are TRBV10-2 and TRBJ1-3; D not certain. Germline V gives CDR1 WSHSY, CDR2 SAAADI. Trimming removed 6 bases from V and 4 bases from J, with 16 bases in between. The CDR3 has 15 amino acids. The CDR3 coding sequence is TGCGCCAGCAGCGAGAGCGATCTTTTAGGAAACACCATATATTTT. It is translated as CASSESDLLGNTIYF.

This clonotype occurred a few times. The chain employs TRBV6-2 or TRBV6-3 and TRBJ2-7, with D perhaps matching TRBD1 (6 bases). There are 13 residues in the CDR3. CDR1 and CDR2 from the germline V gene are MNHEY and SVGEGT. Trimming took off 5 bases at V and 2 bases at J, with 10 bases between the two ends. Here the CDR3 reads CASSQTGPYEQYF. The DNA of the CDR3 is TGTGCCAGCAGTCAAACAGGGCCCTACGAGCAGTACTTC.

This clonotype has only a few counts. V and J are TRBV5-8 and TRBJ2-7; 9 bases are a match to TRBD2. V was pared by 2 bases and J by 0 bases, with 12 bases of the junction left unmatched. CDR1 and CDR2 (germline): SGHTS, YDEGEE. The CDR3 covers 18 residues. The CDR3 bases are TGTGCCAGCAGCTTCCGTCGAGCGGGGGGTCCCAGCTCCTACGAGCAGTACTTC. Translated, it gives CASSFRRAGGPSSYEQYF.

The chain recombines TRBV10-3 with TRBJ1-5; TRBD1 might be the D (6 bases). Germline values: CDR1 ENHRY, CDR2 SYGVKD. Trimming pared 8 bases from V and 5 bases from J, leaving 10 bases between. This CDR3 contains 12 residues. CDR3 sequence: CAIGGQDQPQHF. In nucleotides, the CDR3 is TGTGCCATCGGGGGGCAAGATCAGCCCCAGCATTTT.

J is TRBJ1-2 and V is TRBV29-1; D is perhaps TRBD1 (6 bases). This CDR3 region has 14 residues. Germline V lookup: CDR1 SQVTM, CDR2 ANQGSEA. V was clipped by 5 bases and J by 1 base, with 14 bases between them. The CDR3 DNA sequence: TGCAGCGTTTTAGACAGGCTTGTTAACTATGGCTACACCTTC. Protein sequence: CSVLDRLVNYGYTF.